Listed below are T cell receptor beta chains from one sample, sequenced in a study of OX40 agonist ivuxolimab in advanced cancers. Produced via immunoSEQ multiplex PCR; TCRdb's table is partial and in-frame only. Here the sample spans tens of thousands of clones, 80% to 85% being singletons. Source: CD4+ or CD8+ T cells sorted from blood, taken in a trial of the OX40 agonist ivuxolimab. These receptors were obtained from an adult with an advanced solid tumor such as melanoma, head and neck, liver or kidney cancer. CDR3s include the opening cysteine and the closing phenylalanine or tryptophan. A D gene is named only where the DNA matches it firmly. Size is stated for part of the rows, as once, few or many counts, or as a class when the clone is expanded.

j_call | v_call | clone_size | d_call | cdr3_aa | cdr3_nt
TRBJ1-1 | TRBV7-9 | . | . | CASSLVSATEAFF | TGTGCCAGCAGCTTAGTGAGTGCCACTGAAGCTTTCTTT
TRBJ1-2 | TRBV23-1 | . | . | CASSQPIIRESGYTF | TGCGCCAGCAGTCAACCGATTATCCGGGAAAGCGGCTACACCTTC
TRBJ1-6 | TRBV5-4 | . | . | CASSSTRGQGSPLHF | TGTGCCAGCAGCTCTACCAGAGGGCAGGGTTCACCCCTCCACTTT
TRBJ2-1 | TRBV6-5 | . | . | CASSTNHNEQFF | TGTGCCAGCAGTACCAATCACAATGAGCAGTTCTTC
TRBJ2-3 | TRBV7-9 | . | . | CASSHEGSERGTDTQYF | TGTGCCAGCAGCCACGAGGGTAGCGAGAGGGGCACAGATACGCAGTATTTT
TRBJ1-4 | TRBV5-6 | medium-sized | TRBD1 | CASSSTYRGAEKLFF | TGTGCCAGCAGCTCCACCTACAGGGGAGCTGAAAAACTGTTTTTT
TRBJ2-4 | TRBV2 | . | TRBD1 | CASRGQGAWNIQYF | TGTGCCAGCAGGGGACAGGGGGCTTGGAACATTCAGTACTTC
TRBJ2-3 | TRBV6-5 | . | . | CASSYSGSPADTQYF | TGTGCCAGCAGTTACTCGGGGTCCCCCGCAGATACGCAGTATTTT
TRBJ1-3 | TRBV4-3 | . | . | CASSSGQGNTIYF | TGCGCCAGCAGCTCCGGACAGGGAAACACCATATATTTT
TRBJ2-7 | TRBV4-3 | . | . | CASSQESIRDGAYEQYF | TGCGCCAGCAGCCAAGAAAGCATCAGGGACGGCGCCTACGAGCAGTACTTC
TRBJ1-1 | TRBV15 | . | . | CATSGPVGQGTEAFF | TGTGCCACCAGCGGCCCAGTGGGGCAGGGCACTGAAGCTTTCTTT
TRBJ1-5 | TRBV10-2 | once | . | CASSDALRGSNQPQHF | TGCGCCAGCAGTGATGCACTCAGGGGTAGCAATCAGCCCCAGCATTTT
TRBJ2-5 | TRBV7-9 | once | TRBD2 | CASSLSASGGVMETQYF | TGTGCCAGCAGCTTATCGGCTAGCGGGGGGGTGATGGAGACCCAGTACTTC
TRBJ1-4 | TRBV19 | . | TRBD1 | CASSIPRRGFRGLGEKLFF | TGTGCCAGTAGTATACCGCGCCGGGGATTTAGGGGGCTCGGTGAAAAACTGTTTTTT
TRBJ2-3 | TRBV27 | . | TRBD1 | CASSNRQGTSTDTQYF | TGTGCCAGCAGCAATAGACAGGGGACTAGCACAGATACGCAGTATTTT
TRBJ2-3 | TRBV29-1 | . | . | CSVLTEYSTDTQYF | TGCAGCGTCCTCACAGAATATAGCACAGATACGCAGTATTTT
TRBJ2-7 | TRBV27 | . | TRBD2 | CASSWGGLPTSYEQYF | TGTGCCAGCAGTTGGGGGGGGTTGCCGACCTCTTACGAGCAGTACTTC
TRBJ1-2 | TRBV15 | . | TRBD1 | CATSREAFGTGDGYTF | TGTGCCACCAGCAGAGAGGCTTTCGGGACAGGGGATGGCTACACCTTC
TRBJ2-5 | TRBV9 | . | TRBD1 | CASSLHRGGQETQYF | TGTGCCAGCAGCCTGCACAGGGGTGGGCAAGAGACCCAGTACTTC
TRBJ2-3 | TRBV12-5 | . | TRBD1 | CASGLDRGDTQYF | TGTGCTAGTGGTTTGGACAGGGGGGATACGCAGTATTTT
TRBJ2-4 | TRBV13 | . | . | CASSFPGSLAKNIQYF | TGTGCCAGCAGCTTTCCTGGCAGCCTAGCCAAAAACATTCAGTACTTC
TRBJ1-5 | TRBV4-1 | medium-sized | TRBD1 | CASSQTGGSQPQHF | TGCGCCAGCAGCCAAACAGGGGGCAGTCAGCCCCAGCATTTT
TRBJ2-7 | TRBV7-8 | . | TRBD1 | CASSLEAGTGYEQYF | TGTGCCAGCAGCTTAGAAGCCGGGACAGGTTACGAGCAGTACTTC
TRBJ1-1 | TRBV5-6 | . | . | CASSSQTGPRGEAFF | TGTGCCAGCAGCTCACAGACAGGTCCGAGGGGTGAAGCTTTCTTT
TRBJ1-3 | TRBV9 | . | TRBD1 | CASSATGATGNTIYF | TGTGCCAGCAGCGCGACAGGGGCTACTGGAAACACCATATATTTT
TRBJ1-6 | TRBV4-3 | once | . | CASSPGRNSPLHF | TGCGCCAGCAGCCCCGGCCGGAATTCACCCCTCCACTTT
TRBJ2-3 | TRBV7-9 | once | . | CASSTPTESSTDTQYF | TGTGCCAGCAGCACCCCGACAGAGTCTAGCACAGATACGCAGTATTTT
TRBJ1-4 | TRBV10-1 | . | . | CASSEGSATNEKLFF | TGCGCCAGCAGTGAGGGGAGTGCAACTAATGAAAAACTGTTTTTT
TRBJ1-2 | TRBV6-5 | . | . | CASSDGGTQHGYTF | TGTGCCAGCAGTGACGGAGGGACACAGCATGGCTACACCTTC
TRBJ2-7 | TRBV7-9 | once | . | CASSDSGSLSYEQYF | TGTGCCAGCAGCGATTCAGGGTCGCTCTCCTACGAGCAGTACTTC
TRBJ2-2 | TRBV19 | . | TRBD2 | CASRPLAGKGGELFF | TGTGCCAGTAGACCACTAGCGGGGAAAGGCGGGGAGCTGTTTTTT
TRBJ1-2 | TRBV7-9 | . | TRBD1 | CASSPPLGQAHYGYTF | TGTGCCAGCAGCCCCCCACTGGGACAGGCCCACTATGGCTACACCTTC
TRBJ2-1 | TRBV7-9 | once | TRBD2 | CASSLMGGIYNEQFF | TGTGCCAGCAGCTTAATGGGGGGGATCTACAATGAGCAGTTCTTC
TRBJ2-2 | TRBV27 | . | TRBD1 | CASSNRQGSTGELFF | TGTGCCAGCAGTAACCGACAGGGATCCACCGGGGAGCTGTTTTTT
TRBJ1-5 | TRBV2 | . | . | CASSVMVGFAQPQHF | TGTGCCAGCAGTGTAATGGTAGGGTTTGCTCAGCCCCAGCATTTT
TRBJ2-7 | TRBV27 | . | TRBD1 | CASSPSQGAWGYEQYF | TGTGCCAGCAGTCCCTCCCAGGGGGCTTGGGGCTACGAGCAGTACTTC
TRBJ2-7 | TRBV6-5 | . | . | CASSYSWGTHDEQYF | TGTGCCAGCAGTTACTCATGGGGGACCCACGACGAGCAGTACTTC
TRBJ2-3 | TRBV7-8 | . | TRBD2 | CASKAGGQDTQYF | TGTGCCAGCAAAGCGGGGGGGCAAGATACGCAGTATTTT
TRBJ2-7 | TRBV18 | once | . | CASSLKFTGEQYF | TGTGCCAGCTCACTTAAGTTTACGGGGGAGCAGTACTTC
TRBJ2-5 | TRBV7-6 | . | . | CASSPFSPHQETQYF | TGTGCCAGCAGCCCCTTTTCTCCACATCAAGAGACCCAGTACTTC
TRBJ2-5 | TRBV5-6 | . | TRBD1 | CASSGPPDREETQYF | TGTGCCAGCAGCGGGCCCCCCGACAGGGAAGAGACCCAGTACTTC
TRBJ1-2 | TRBV4-1 | large | . | CASSQDRLTGIYTF | TGCGCCAGCAGCCAAGATAGACTGACAGGCATCTACACCTTC
TRBJ1-5 | TRBV5-5 | medium-sized | . | CASRPGVGNQPQHF | TGTGCCAGCAGGCCAGGGGTGGGCAATCAGCCCCAGCATTTT
TRBJ2-3 | TRBV7-9 | . | . | CASSSGLDTQYF | TGTGCCAGCAGTTCAGGGTTGGATACGCAGTATTTT
TRBJ2-5 | TRBV7-3 | . | . | CASSLTGLQGTQYF | TGTGCCAGCAGCTTAACAGGGCTCCAAGGGACCCAGTACTTC
TRBJ2-7 | TRBV7-9 | . | TRBD2 | CASSLVGGGAREQYF | TGTGCCAGCAGCTTAGTTGGCGGGGGGGCCCGCGAGCAGTACTTC
TRBJ2-7 | TRBV7-9 | . | . | CASSSNSDIPKSYEQYF | TGTGCCAGCAGCTCCAACAGTGATATTCCTAAATCCTACGAGCAGTACTTC
TRBJ2-1 | TRBV7-2 | . | . | CASSSITISYNEQFF | TGTGCCAGCAGCTCAATTACCATCTCCTACAATGAGCAGTTCTTC
TRBJ2-2 | TRBV19 | few | . | CASSINAGNTGELFF | TGTGCCAGTAGTATTAACGCTGGGAACACCGGGGAGCTGTTTTTT
TRBJ2-7 | TRBV7-9 | . | . | CASSRTGTDSYEQYF | TGTGCCAGCAGTCGAACCGGGACGGACTCCTACGAGCAGTACTTC
TRBJ1-5 | TRBV5-1 | . | . | CASSWTGNQPQHF | TGCGCCAGCAGCTGGACAGGCAATCAGCCCCAGCATTTT
TRBJ1-1 | TRBV7-3 | few | . | CASSFYSVAYPKAFF | TGTGCCAGCAGCTTCTATAGTGTAGCTTACCCAAAAGCTTTCTTT